This TCR beta chain was identified in a study of spatial heterogeneity in lung cancer. Study-wide context: Sequences of the beta chain were consistently detected in greater numbers than alpha-chain sequences. The study observed each unique TCR and UMI combination more than ten times on average in raw reads.

Study-level points and caveats: Blood carried ubiquitous expanded tumor TCRs more at resection than follow-up.

The presence of a unique molecular identifier marked each TCR cDNA molecule. From the 5' RACE reads, TCRdb called clonotypes with MiXCR, one entry per CDR3 protein. The data contain about 92,000 distinct CDR3 sequences, 12% of them singletons. Germline lookup yields CDR1 SGHDN and CDR2 FVKESK. Trimming pared 0 bases from V and 2 bases from J, leaving 16 bases between. The CDR3 is made up of 17 amino acids. In regard to this clonotype: Its antigen is still unknown.

The sample's time point: sample taken at primary tumor resection. TCRs were sequenced from unsorted whole RNA of tumor, nontumor lung or PBMC. This sequence originates from a male donor with early-stage non-small cell lung cancer. The sample in question was PBMCs, obtained at surgery. The V and J genes are TRBV14 and TRBJ1-2; D possibly corresponds to TRBD1 (5 bases). CDR3 sequence (DNA): TGTGCCAGCAGCCAAGAAGGCGAGGGGAGACTGAACTATGGCTACACCTTC. This translates into CASSQEGEGRLNYGYTF.